Listed here are 23 T cell receptor beta chains from one sample, sequenced in a study of Graves' ophthalmopathy and Graves' hyperthyroidism. Researchers took RNA transcripts and amplified TCR beta CDR3 regions from them. HTBI-primed first-round RT-PCR preceded second-round multiplex PCR. Each CDR3 protein gets one entry after TCRdb re-called the multiplex PCR reads with MiXCR. There are 400,000 to 450,000 distinct CDR3 sequences in the sample; over 20% occur only once, and approximately 3% lies in the top ten. Sequenced material: peripheral blood. Receptors originate from a woman aged 18 to 35 with stable Graves' hyperthyroidism.

This clonotype was recorded at least ten times. V usage is TRBV10-3 and J usage is TRBJ2-7; 9 nucleotides agree with TRBD2. Germline V gene lookup returns CDR1 ENHRY and CDR2 SYGVKD. This CDR3 contains 16 residues. V lost 4 bases and J lost 7; bases outside the gene matches: 14. This CDR3 reads CAISGASGTPWDEQYF. In nucleotides, the CDR3 is TGTGCCATCAGTGGGGCTAGCGGGACCCCGTGGGATGAGCAGTACTTC.

This clonotype was counted only a few times. One base away lies a much larger clone, so this may be a sequencing read error. V and J are TRBV6-5 and TRBJ2-7; 8 nucleotides align to TRBD2. This CDR3 spans 16 amino acids. Germline-derived CDR1 and CDR2 are MNHEY and SVGAGI. V lost 0 bases and J lost 5; bases outside the gene matches: 9. The CDR3 loop reads CASSYSKVGRADEQYF. The CDR3 DNA sequence: TGTGCCAGCAGTTACTCGAAAGTCGGGAGGGCCGACGAGCAGTACTTC.

This clonotype was counted many times. This chain uses TRBV5-1 with TRBJ2-7, with TRBD2 identical over 12 bases. The CDR3 consists of 16 residues. The ends lost 3 bases at V and 2 bases at J; junction bases unmatched: 6. Looked up from germline, CDR1 is SGHRS and CDR2 is YFSETQ. The CDR3 here is CASSSTSGRYTYEQYF. CDR3 coding DNA: TGCGCCAGCAGCTCTACTAGCGGGAGGTACACCTACGAGCAGTACTTC.

There are many counts of this clonotype. The V call is TRBV7-9, the J call TRBJ2-7, with 10 positions matching TRBD2. The CDR3 length is 15 residues. The germline V gene encodes CDR1 SEHNR and CDR2 FQNEAQ (reference sequence). V was pared by 4 bases and J by 5 bases, with 8 bases of the junction left unmatched. The CDR3 protein is CASSSLLAGVNEQYF. CDR3 in DNA: TGTGCCAGCAGCTCCCTTCTAGCGGGAGTAAACGAGCAGTACTTC.

This clonotype came up many times. This chain links TRBV4-2 with TRBJ1-1; TRBD1 aligns across 7 bases. The CDR3 contains 16 residues. V trimming: 4 bases; J trimming: 0 bases; junction bases outside the gene matches: 8. CDR1 is LGHNA and CDR2 is YNFKEQ in the germline V gene. CDR3 sequence: CASSLVHRGMNTEAFF. In nucleotides, the CDR3 is TGTGCCAGCAGCCTTGTCCACAGGGGAATGAACACTGAAGCTTTCTTT.

There are many counts of this clonotype. The J gene is TRBJ2-2, the V gene TRBV6-5, with 8 bases lining up with TRBD2. This CDR3 spans 15 amino acids. Germline V CDR1 and CDR2: MNHEY, SVGAGI. V was clipped by 2 bases and J by 4 bases; unmatched bases: 3. This chain's CDR3 is CASSYQTSGTGELFF. The DNA for the CDR3 is TGTGCCAGCAGTTACCAAACTAGCGGCACCGGGGAGCTGTTTTTT.

The count of this clonotype is one. A junction end diverges from the germline sequence, so it may reflect a read error. The rearrangement links TRBV6-1 to TRBJ1-1, with D unresolved. The CDR3 extends over 14 amino acids. CDR1 is MNHNS and CDR2 is SASEGT in the germline V gene. DNA of the CDR3: TGTACCAGCAGTGAAGGTTGGGAGAACACTGAAGCTTTCTTT. Amino acid sequence: CTSSEGWENTEAFF.

There are many counts of this clonotype. This sequence joins TRBV27 and TRBJ2-7; the match to TRBD1 covers 8 bases. CDR1 and CDR2 (germline): MNHEY, SMNVEV (reference sequence). This CDR3 is built from 14 residues. Unmatched junction bases numbered 4, after V lost 1 base and J lost 5 bases. The CDR3 is CASSLLDRVNEQYF. The DNA of the CDR3 is TGTGCCAGCAGTTTATTGGACAGGGTGAACGAGCAGTACTTC.

CDR3 nucleotides: TGTGCCAGCAGTCCCGCGGGTCGGGACACCGGGGAGCTGTTTTTT. This sequence encodes CASSPAGRDTGELFF. This chain links TRBV28 with TRBJ2-2, with D possibly matching TRBD2 (5 bases). Trimming left V 5 bases short and J 3 bases short, with 13 bases between. Germline loops: CDR1 MDHEN, CDR2 SYDVKM. The CDR3 runs 15 residues.

As for this clonotype: This may come from a read error, since a much larger clone is one base off. The chain uses TRBV10-3 and TRBJ2-5, with D maybe TRBD1 (6 bases). CDR1 is ENHRY, CDR2 SYGVKD, per germline. The CDR3 totals 15 residues. The CDR3 DNA sequence: TGTGCCATCAGTGGAGCCGGGACAAAGCAAGAGACCCAGGACTTC. Its protein is CAISGAGTKQETQDF.

This rearrangement joins TRBV6-2 or TRBV6-3 to TRBJ1-5; weak D call: TRBD1 (5 bases). From germline, CDR1 is MNHEY and CDR2 SVGEGT. Trimming stripped 2 bases from V and 7 bases from J, with 9 bases between. This CDR3 is built from 13 residues. This chain's CDR3 is CASSYTGEQPQHF. CDR3 bases: TGTGCCAGCAGTTACACGGGGGAACAGCCCCAGCATTTT.

The rearrangement uses TRBV19 and TRBJ1-5; D might be TRBD1 (5 bases). The CDR3 spans 13 residues. Trimming shortened V by 7 bases and J by 6 bases, and 13 bases separated the two germline ends. Germline assignment: CDR1 LNHDA and CDR2 SQIVND (reference sequence). The CDR3 DNA sequence: TGTGCCAGTAAGGGGCAAACGGCTCAGCCCCAGCATTTT. It translates to CASKGQTAQPQHF.

This clonotype was recorded many times. The chain is built from TRBV4-2 and TRBJ2-7; D is perhaps TRBD1 (6 bases). CDR3 length equals 14 residues. Germline loops: CDR1 LGHNA, CDR2 YNFKEQ. The V and J ends lost 3 bases and 3 bases respectively, with 12 bases between them. The CDR3 spells CASSHPGQNYEQYF. The CDR3 DNA reads TGTGCCAGCAGCCACCCCGGACAGAACTACGAGCAGTACTTC.

V gene TRBV6-1 combines with J gene TRBJ1-3; D remains unclear. Germline V gene lookup returns CDR1 MNHNS and CDR2 SASEGT. V was clipped by 8 bases and J by 0 bases, with 8 bases between them. CDR3 length: 13 amino acids. CDR3 DNA sequence: TGTGCCAGCTACCGGAGCTCTGGAAACACCATATATTTT. Amino acids: CASYRSSGNTIYF.

This clonotype was detected ten times or more. The V gene is TRBV18, the J gene TRBJ2-7; TRBD2 aligns across 7 bases. CDR1 KGHSH and CDR2 LQKENI come from the germline V gene. Trimming took 4 bases from V and 5 from J; bases not matched to a gene: 8. CDR3 length: 14 residues. As DNA, the CDR3 is TGTGCCAGCTCACTGACTAGCATCTGGGACGAGCAGTACTTC. Encoded protein: CASSLTSIWDEQYF.

This clonotype has at least ten counts. The chain recombines TRBV19 with TRBJ2-7; 10 nucleotides agree with TRBD1. The CDR3 has 14 amino acids. V shed 5 bases, J shed 2 bases, and the junction held 3 bases outside the gene matches. Germline CDR1 reads LNHDA; CDR2 reads SQIVND (reference sequence). The CDR3 loop is CASSGQGGPYEQYF. The CDR3 coding sequence is TGTGCCAGTAGTGGACAGGGGGGTCCCTACGAGCAGTACTTC. Filled out from reference TRBV19 and TRBJ2-7, the complete variable domain reads DGGITQSPKYLFRKEGQNVTLSCEQNLNHDAMYWYRQDPGQGLRLIYYSQIVNDFQKGDIAEGYSVSREKKESFPLTVTSAQKNPTAFYLCASSGQGGPYEQYFGPGTRLTVT.

The chain couples TRBV7-8 to TRBJ1-2, with a weak D call TRBD1 (6 bases). Germline V gene sequence: CDR1 SGHVS, CDR2 FQNEAQ. V was trimmed by 5 bases and J by 6 bases, leaving 13 bases between them. The CDR3 consists of 13 residues. The CDR3 DNA follows: TGTGCCAGCAGCCGGGGGGCTGGTGATGGCTACACCTTC. Translating gives CASSRGAGDGYTF. Based on the CDR3 plus reference TRBV7-8 and TRBJ1-2, the full variable domain is GAGVSQSPRYKVAKRGQDVALRCDPISGHVSLFWYQQALGQGPEFLTYFQNEAQLDKSGLPSDRFFAERPEGSVSTLKIQRTQQEDSAVYLCASSRGAGDGYTFGSGTRLTVV.

This clonotype was recorded at least ten times. This sequence joins TRBV10-2 and TRBJ2-2; 11 positions agree with TRBD2. The CDR3 spans 14 residues. V was clipped by 10 bases and J by 4 bases; unmatched bases: 5. Looked up from germline, CDR1 is WSHSY and CDR2 is SAAADI. The CDR3 sequence: CATRGLAGTGELFF. As DNA, the CDR3 is TGCGCCACCAGAGGACTAGCGGGCACCGGGGAGCTGTTTTTT.

Many counts were recorded for this clonotype. This sequence joins TRBV5-1 and TRBJ1-5; a weak D match, TRBD1 (6 bases). This CDR3 comprises 15 residues. V was trimmed by 3 bases and J by 7 bases, leaving 17 bases between them. Germline V gene data show CDR1 as SGHRS and CDR2 as YFSETQ. CDR3 protein: CASSSHGGPGQPQHF. For the CDR3, the DNA is TGCGCCAGCAGCTCCCACGGGGGGCCAGGGCAGCCCCAGCATTTT.

This clonotype was detected ten times or more. The rearrangement uses TRBV7-9 and TRBJ1-1; D is undetermined. Per the germline V gene, CDR1 is SEHNR and CDR2 is FQNEAQ (reference sequence). The V end was cut by 3 bases, the J end by 7 bases, with 9 bases between. The CDR3 has 12 residues. The CDR3 DNA reads TGTGCCAGCAGCTTGGGGAAGTATGAAGCTTTCTTT. Protein product: CASSLGKYEAFF.

This clonotype was seen many times. This chain connects TRBV9 to TRBJ2-5, with D possibly being TRBD2 (6 bases). Trimming took 3 bases from V and 7 from J, leaving 10 bases between them. The CDR3 sequence is 12 residues long. The V gene's germline CDR1 is SGDLS and CDR2 YYNGEE. The CDR3 region has the DNA TGTGCCAGCAGCGAGGAGGGCGGGACCCAGTACTTC. Translated, it gives CASSEEGGTQYF.

This clonotype was detected many times. The chain uses TRBV4-3 and TRBJ2-7; D remains ambiguous. CDR3 size: 13 residues. The V end lost 3 bases, the J end lost 0 bases, and 6 bases lay between the germline ends. Germline V CDR1 and CDR2: LGHNA, YSLEER. CDR3 amino acids: CASSHGGSYEQYF. CDR3 bases: TGCGCCAGCAGCCATGGCGGCTCCTACGAGCAGTACTTC.

This clonotype was seen ten or more times. The rearrangement joins TRBV4-2 to TRBJ2-5; 10 nucleotides agree with TRBD2. The CDR3 extends over 18 amino acids. CDR1 is LGHNA, CDR2 YNFKEQ, per germline. Trimming cost V 0 bases and J 2 bases; bases outside gene matches: 9. The CDR3 region is CASSQDEPSGRVQETQYF. CDR3 in DNA: TGTGCCAGCAGCCAAGACGAGCCTAGCGGGAGAGTGCAAGAGACCCAGTACTTC.